Listed below are T cell receptor beta chains from one sample, sequenced in a study of blood T cell repertoires in COVID-19. TCRdb keeps only in-frame clones here, not all; method: immunoSEQ multiplex PCR. Here the sample spans 200,000 to 250,000 clones, roughly 89% being singletons. The specimen sequenced was PBMCs or T cells enriched from blood (not recorded which). The receptors shown here come from a man aged 18 to 30 with acute COVID-19. Each CDR3 is given with its conserved first and last residue. A D gene is named only where the DNA matches it firmly. Rows give clone size only sometimes, using once, few, many, or a class for an expanded clone.

clone_size: -; d_call: -; v_call: TRBV5-4; j_call: TRBJ2-1; cdr3_aa: CASSLVGEQFF; cdr3_nt: TGTGCCAGCAGCTTGGTCGGTGAGCAGTTCTTC
clone_size: -; d_call: -; v_call: TRBV24-1; j_call: TRBJ1-1; cdr3_aa: CATSDGYAEAFF; cdr3_nt: TGTGCCACCAGTGACGGGTACGCTGAAGCTTTCTTT
clone_size: -; d_call: TRBD1; v_call: TRBV19; j_call: TRBJ2-7; cdr3_aa: CASSLGQAGEQYF; cdr3_nt: TGTGCCAGTAGTTTGGGACAGGCCGGCGAGCAGTACTTC
clone_size: -; d_call: -; v_call: TRBV5-6; j_call: TRBJ1-1; cdr3_aa: CASSLRMNTEAFF; cdr3_nt: TGTGCCAGCAGCCTCAGAATGAACACTGAAGCTTTCTTT
clone_size: few; d_call: TRBD2; v_call: TRBV7-6; j_call: TRBJ2-5; cdr3_aa: CASSSSTSGNDQYF; cdr3_nt: TGTGCCAGCAGCTCATCGACTAGCGGGAACGACCAGTACTTC
clone_size: -; d_call: -; v_call: TRBV19; j_call: TRBJ2-5; cdr3_aa: CASSVRGKETQYF; cdr3_nt: TGTGCCAGTAGTGTCAGGGGTAAGGAGACCCAGTACTTC
clone_size: -; d_call: -; v_call: TRBV7-2; j_call: TRBJ2-7; cdr3_aa: CASSLVRGGWSYEQYF; cdr3_nt: TGTGCCAGCAGCTTGGTTCGGGGAGGTTGGTCCTACGAGCAGTACTTC
clone_size: -; d_call: -; v_call: TRBV28; j_call: TRBJ2-5; cdr3_aa: CASAGLQETQYF; cdr3_nt: TGTGCCAGCGCAGGGCTCCAAGAGACCCAGTACTTC
clone_size: -; d_call: TRBD1; v_call: TRBV10-1; j_call: TRBJ2-1; cdr3_aa: CASSGDRDNEQFF; cdr3_nt: TGCGCCAGCAGTGGGGACAGAGACAATGAGCAGTTCTTC
clone_size: -; d_call: -; v_call: TRBV7-9; j_call: TRBJ1-1; cdr3_aa: CASSPRPGAVYTEAFF; cdr3_nt: TGTGCCAGCAGTCCTCGTCCAGGGGCGGTTTACACTGAAGCTTTCTTT
clone_size: few; d_call: -; v_call: TRBV24-1; j_call: TRBJ1-2; cdr3_aa: CATVVVGVYGYTF; cdr3_nt: TGTGCCACCGTGGTCGTAGGGGTCTATGGCTACACCTTC
clone_size: -; d_call: -; v_call: TRBV19; j_call: TRBJ1-4; cdr3_aa: CASSIRAATNEKLFF; cdr3_nt: TGTGCCAGTAGTATCAGGGCGGCAACTAATGAAAAACTGTTTTTT
clone_size: few; d_call: TRBD1; v_call: TRBV6-5; j_call: TRBJ2-5; cdr3_aa: CASRYGTGEEETQYF; cdr3_nt: TGTGCCAGCAGATACGGGACAGGGGAAGAAGAGACCCAGTACTTC
clone_size: -; d_call: -; v_call: TRBV10-3; j_call: TRBJ2-2; cdr3_aa: CAITKGLGGEGELFF; cdr3_nt: TGTGCCATCACCAAAGGACTAGGGGGAGAAGGGGAGCTGTTTTTT
clone_size: -; d_call: TRBD1; v_call: TRBV10-3; j_call: TRBJ1-2; cdr3_aa: CAITPGQTRSRDYTF; cdr3_nt: TGTGCCATCACTCCGGGACAGACCCGCTCGAGAGACTACACCTTC
clone_size: -; d_call: TRBD2; v_call: TRBV7-3; j_call: TRBJ2-7; cdr3_aa: CASSSGTTGDEQYF; cdr3_nt: TGTGCCAGCAGCAGCGGGACTACGGGGGACGAGCAGTACTTC
clone_size: -; d_call: -; v_call: TRBV30; j_call: TRBJ1-6; cdr3_aa: CAWTEGAYNSPLHF; cdr3_nt: TGTGCCTGGACGGAGGGCGCCTATAATTCACCCCTCCACTTT
clone_size: -; d_call: -; v_call: TRBV9; j_call: TRBJ1-4; cdr3_aa: CASNKDTSEEKLFF; cdr3_nt: TGTGCCAGCAACAAGGACACCTCGGAGGAAAAACTGTTTTTT
clone_size: -; d_call: TRBD1; v_call: TRBV6-2/TRBV6-3; j_call: TRBJ2-3; cdr3_aa: CASSTGQGPSTDTQYF; cdr3_nt: TGTGCCAGCAGTACTGGACAGGGCCCCTCCACAGATACGCAGTATTTT
clone_size: -; d_call: -; v_call: TRBV4-2; j_call: TRBJ2-7; cdr3_aa: CASSYTGTGASGSYEQYF; cdr3_nt: TGTGCCAGCAGCTACACCGGGACAGGGGCTAGCGGGAGTTACGAGCAGTACTTC
clone_size: -; d_call: TRBD1; v_call: TRBV11-2; j_call: TRBJ1-1; cdr3_aa: CASSLGTGPTEAFF; cdr3_nt: TGTGCCAGCAGCTTGGGGACAGGGCCAACTGAAGCTTTCTTT
clone_size: -; d_call: -; v_call: TRBV7-9; j_call: TRBJ2-3; cdr3_aa: CASSPARRGPDTQYF; cdr3_nt: TGTGCCAGCAGCCCCGCCCGGCGGGGCCCAGATACGCAGTATTTT
clone_size: -; d_call: -; v_call: TRBV18; j_call: TRBJ1-1; cdr3_aa: CASSPRGDSNTEAFF; cdr3_nt: TGTGCCAGCTCACCACGAGGGGACTCGAACACTGAAGCTTTCTTT